This record concerns one TCR beta chain sequence. Read sequence stops 3 residues before the CDR3 end, and the germline J gene provides the missing end. The CDR3 is made up of 12 amino acids. Trimming removed 0 bases at V and 5 bases at J, with 7 bases between. Germline-derived CDR1 and CDR2 are GTSNPN and SVGIG (reference sequence). The sample comes from a study of T cells in women clearing cervical HPV infection. This table comes from immunoSEQ multiplex PCR, and its TCRdb copy is limited to in-frame clones, with some not included. Its table records roughly 22,000 clones. This TCR came from a woman between 18 and 70 years old with a cervical HPV16 infection that either progressed to CIN3+ or cleared (not recorded which). Sample: blood buffy coat. The chain uses TRBV30 and TRBJ1-1; D is ambiguous. The CDR3 sequence is CAWSVGWTEAFF. The CDR3 bases that were read are TGTGCCTGGAGTGTAGGTTGGACTGAA.